This paragraph covers one TCR beta chain sequence. As originally analysed: Reference gene primer amplification in the assay estimated nucleated cell counts. The repertoire was sequenced with immunoSEQ multiplex PCR; TCRdb's copy has only in-frame clones and lacks some. From that table come the V and J calls and clone size; the DNA was used to work out D and trimming. The sample lists 200,000 to 250,000 clones; more than 75% were seen once. The data stem from a study of blood T cell repertoires in COVID-19. Overall study: Collection of acute and convalescent COVID-19 samples took place in the United States, Italy and Spain. T cells, B-cell-depleted T cells, or PBMCs provided the cDNA or gDNA that served as material.

Trimming shortened V by 4 bases and J by 0 bases, and 9 bases separated the two germline ends. Germline V gene data show CDR1 as SQVTM and CDR2 as ANQGSEA. This CDR3 region has 13 residues. The receptor was isolated from a man aged 40-50 years with acute or convalescent COVID-19. The chain links TRBV29-1 to TRBJ1-1; D may be TRBD1 (5 bases). The sequenced material came from peripheral blood. The CDR3 region is CSVGPGLNTEAFF. CDR3 sequence (DNA): TGCAGCGTTGGTCCAGGGTTGAACACTGAAGCTTTCTTT.